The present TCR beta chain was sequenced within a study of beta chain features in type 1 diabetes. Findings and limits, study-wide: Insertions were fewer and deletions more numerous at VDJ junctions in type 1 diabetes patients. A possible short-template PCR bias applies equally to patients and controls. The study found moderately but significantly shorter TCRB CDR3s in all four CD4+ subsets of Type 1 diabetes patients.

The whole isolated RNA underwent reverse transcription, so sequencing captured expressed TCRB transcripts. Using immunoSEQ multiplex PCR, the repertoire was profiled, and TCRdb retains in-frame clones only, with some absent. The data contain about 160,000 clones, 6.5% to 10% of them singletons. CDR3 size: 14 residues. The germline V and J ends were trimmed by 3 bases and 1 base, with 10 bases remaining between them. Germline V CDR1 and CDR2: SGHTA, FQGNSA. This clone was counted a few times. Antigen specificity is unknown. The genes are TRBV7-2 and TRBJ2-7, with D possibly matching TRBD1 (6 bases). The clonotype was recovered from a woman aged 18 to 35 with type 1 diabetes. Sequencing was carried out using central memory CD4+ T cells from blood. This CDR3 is CASSLTGLSYEQYF. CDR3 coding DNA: TGTGCCAGCAGCTTGACAGGTTTATCCTACGAGCAGTACTTC. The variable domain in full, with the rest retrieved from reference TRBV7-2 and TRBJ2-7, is GAGVSQSPSNKVTEKGKDVELRCDPISGHTALYWYRQSLGQGLEFLIYFQGNSAPDKSGLPSDRFSAERTGGSVSTLTIQRTQQEDSAVYLCASSLTGLSYEQYFGPGTRLTVT.